The 22 T cell receptor beta chains below come from one sample, sequenced in a study of Tregs in tolerant kidney transplant recipients. Measured with immunoSEQ multiplex PCR; TCRdb has only the in-frame clones, and not every one. The sample includes 200,000 to 300,000 clones, around 82% of them seen just once. Sequencing was carried out using CD4+ T cells from blood. The origin of the receptors is a human donor in good health.

The gene calls are TRBV5-5 and TRBJ2-7; D may be TRBD1 (6 bases). This CDR3 comprises 17 residues. V was cut by 2 bases and J by 0 bases, with 18 bases left in between. CDR1 and CDR2 (germline): SGHKS, YYEKEE (reference sequence). CDR3 residues: CASSLLSRTADSYEQYF. CDR3 sequence (DNA): TGTGCCAGCAGCTTACTATCCAGGACAGCTGACTCCTACGAGCAGTACTTC.

As DNA, the CDR3 is TGTGCCAGCATACGGACAGGCCACATGAACACTGAAGCTTTCTTT. Its protein product is CASIRTGHMNTEAFF. The rearrangement links TRBV6-5 to TRBJ1-1; 7 bases are shared with TRBD1. This CDR3 has 15 amino acids. Germline V gene data show CDR1 as MNHEY and CDR2 as SVGAGI. The trim removed 7 bases at V and 0 bases at J, leaving 8 bases unmatched.

The table lists this clone with a count of one. The chain is built from TRBV2 and TRBJ2-1; D unclear. V shed 1 base and J shed 6 bases, with 4 bases lying between them. Germline CDR1 reads SNHLY; CDR2 reads FYNNEI. This CDR3 has 12 amino acids. CDR3 sequence reads: CASSEEFNEQFF. The CDR3 nucleotides are TGTGCCAGCAGTGAAGAATTCAATGAGCAGTTCTTC.

This chain joins TRBV6-1 and TRBJ1-5; D is uncertain. Trimming removed 2 bases at V and 6 bases at J, with 8 bases between. CDR1 MNHNS and CDR2 SASEGT come from the germline V gene. This CDR3 is built from 13 residues. The CDR3 sequence: CASSEIGSQPQHF. The CDR3 nucleotides read TGTGCCAGCAGTGAAATTGGGTCTCAGCCCCAGCATTTT.

This chain links TRBV19 with TRBJ2-3, with TRBD1 matching over 11 bases. This CDR3 is 15 amino acids long. V was clipped by 6 bases and J by 3 bases; unmatched bases: 5. CDR1 is LNHDA, CDR2 SQIVND, per germline (reference sequence). The CDR3 DNA sequence: TGTGCCAGTAGAAGCCGGGACAGGGGGACAGATACGCAGTATTTT. Translation gives CASRSRDRGTDTQYF.

This clone was recorded once. The gene calls are TRBV7-9 and TRBJ1-2, with 10 nucleotides matching TRBD1. Germline CDR1 SEHNR, CDR2 FQNEAQ (reference sequence). V shed 5 bases and J 9 bases; nucleotides not matched to a gene: 6. This CDR3 has 13 residues. The CDR3 DNA follows: TGTGCCAGCAGCAAAGGGACAGGGGAGCGCTACACCTTC. This encodes CASSKGTGERYTF.

This chain links TRBV7-2 with TRBJ2-1; 11 bases are a match to TRBD2. The ends lost 4 bases at V and 4 bases at J; junction bases unmatched: 3. The germline CDR1 and CDR2 sequences are SGHTA and FQGNSA. This CDR3 region has 15 residues. The CDR3 DNA reads TGTGCCAGCAGCTCGACTAGCGGGACTTACAATGAGCAGTTCTTC. Encoded protein: CASSSTSGTYNEQFF.

The chain combines TRBV5-4 with TRBJ2-1; weak D call: TRBD1 (6 bases). The germline V and J ends were trimmed by 4 bases and 0 bases, with 17 bases remaining between them. The CDR3 has 17 amino acids. Germline-derived CDR1 and CDR2 are SGHNT and YYREEE (reference sequence). The CDR3 nucleotides read TGTGCCAGCAGCCCAATACAGGGAGTCGGCTCCTACAATGAGCAGTTCTTC. Its translation: CASSPIQGVGSYNEQFF.

CDR3: CASSESRGLQPQHF. The CDR3 coding sequence is TGTGCCAGCAGTGAATCCAGGGGGCTCCAGCCCCAGCATTTT. J is TRBJ1-5 and V is TRBV6-1, with 8 bases identical to TRBD1. The CDR3 runs 14 residues. V gave up 2 bases and J gave up 7 bases; unmatched junction bases: 4. The germline gives CDR1 MNHNS, CDR2 SASEGT.

The chain couples TRBV14 to TRBJ2-3; the match to TRBD2 covers 8 bases. This CDR3 has 16 amino acids. Germline V gene data show CDR1 as SGHDN and CDR2 as FVKESK. Trimming removed 0 bases from V and 6 bases from J; junction bases left unmatched: 8. CDR3 in amino acids: CASSQDWLAGRDTQYF. The CDR3 region has the DNA TGTGCCAGCAGCCAAGATTGGTTAGCGGGGCGCGATACGCAGTATTTT.

V gene TRBV4-1 combines with J gene TRBJ2-7, with D uncertain. Between the trimmed V and J ends, which lost 1 base and 3 bases, there was a span of 13 bases. There are 15 residues in the CDR3. Germline V gene data show CDR1 as MGHRA and CDR2 as YSYEKL. The CDR3 reads CASSQVLDRLYEQYF. The CDR3 coding sequence is TGCGCCAGCAGCCAAGTCTTGGACCGCCTCTACGAGCAGTACTTC.

The rearrangement links TRBV4-1 to TRBJ2-6, with unresolved D. V lost 0 bases and J lost 0, with 12 bases in between. Per the germline V gene, CDR1 is MGHRA and CDR2 is YSYEKL. CDR3 length: 18 residues. CDR3 sequence: CASSQDRWVSSGANVLTF. The CDR3 region has the DNA TGCGCCAGCAGCCAAGACAGGTGGGTGAGCTCTGGGGCCAACGTCCTGACTTTC.

This chain connects TRBV5-8 to TRBJ2-4; 7 bases are shared with TRBD2. Germline V lookup: CDR1 SGHTS, CDR2 YDEGEE. J gave up 0 bases and V 0 bases, and 3 bases lay outside the gene matches. The CDR3 is 16 amino acids. CDR3 in DNA: TGTGCCAGCAGCTTGGAGAGCGGGGTAGCCAAAAACATTCAGTACTTC. This gives the protein CASSLESGVAKNIQYF.

This clone occurred a few times. The genes are TRBV27 and TRBJ2-7; D is ambiguous. CDR3 length: 14 residues. Germline V lookup: CDR1 MNHEY, CDR2 SMNVEV (reference sequence). The V end lost 3 bases, the J end lost 0 bases, and 9 bases lay between the germline ends. CDR3 sequence reads: CASSFALFSYEQYF. In DNA form, the CDR3 reads TGTGCCAGCAGTTTTGCGCTTTTCTCCTACGAGCAGTACTTC.

V and J are TRBV4-1 and TRBJ2-1, with a possible D match to TRBD2 (6 bases). The CDR3 is 13 amino acids. Germline V CDR1 and CDR2: MGHRA, YSYEKL. V was pared by 4 bases and J by 12 bases, with 16 bases between. Here the CDR3 reads CASSRLTSIAQFF. Written as DNA, the CDR3 is TGCGCCAGCAGCCGCCTCACTAGCATAGCGCAGTTCTTC.

This sequence joins TRBV5-1 and TRBJ1-3, with D perhaps matching TRBD1 (5 bases). V was shortened by 5 bases and J by 0 bases, with 15 bases between the two germline ends. Germline V CDR1 and CDR2: SGHRS, YFSETQ. The CDR3 sequence is 16 residues long. The CDR3 spells CASSLKTVSSGNTIYF. The DNA for the CDR3 is TGCGCCAGCAGTTTAAAGACAGTGAGCTCTGGAAACACCATATATTTT.

V usage is TRBV5-4 and J usage is TRBJ1-6; D unresolved. CDR3 size: 14 residues. Germline V gene lookup returns CDR1 SGHNT and CDR2 YYREEE (reference sequence). V was trimmed by 3 bases and J by 3 bases, leaving 7 bases between them. The DNA for the CDR3 is TGTGCCAGCAGCTCCGGTCTCTATAATTCACCCCTCCACTTT. Residues: CASSSGLYNSPLHF.

This clone was observed a single time. The chain is built from TRBV21-1 and TRBJ1-3; the DNA was not used to check the table's D call, TRBD1. TRBV21-1 corresponds to a pseudogene. The CDR3 length is 16 residues. The CDR3 here is CASSKDRGRSGNTIYF. The CDR3 DNA follows: TGTGCCAGCAGCAAAGACAGGGGTAGGTCTGGAAACACCATATATTTT.

The chain combines TRBV5-1 with TRBJ2-3; D is undetermined. The germline V and J ends were trimmed by 1 base and 0 bases, with 12 bases remaining between them. This CDR3 region has 16 residues. Germline V gene sequence: CDR1 SGHRS, CDR2 YFSETQ. CDR3 loop: CASSLRSARSTDTQYF. DNA for the CDR3: TGCGCCAGCAGCTTGAGATCGGCTAGAAGCACAGATACGCAGTATTTT. The complete variable domain, with remaining parts taken from reference TRBV5-1 and TRBJ2-3, reads KAGVTQTPRYLIKTRGQQVTLSCSPISGHRSVSWYQQTPGQGLQFLFEYFSETQRNKGNFPGRFSGRQFSNSRSEMNVSTLELGDSALYLCASSLRSARSTDTQYFGPGTRLTVL.

The J gene is TRBJ2-7, the V gene TRBV7-3, with D maybe TRBD1 (5 bases). This CDR3 has 17 residues. The germline V gene has CDR1 SGHTA and CDR2 FQGTGA. V was pared by 1 base and J by 3 bases, with 19 bases between. The CDR3 DNA is TGTGCCAGCAGCTTAAAACAGCCGGACAAGGAATTCTACGAGCAGTACTTC. This encodes CASSLKQPDKEFYEQYF.

V and J are TRBV10-2 and TRBJ2-7; 9 bases match TRBD1. Losses at the gene ends were 7 bases for V and 1 base for J; bases not matched to a gene: 8. The CDR3 consists of 15 residues. Germline CDR1 WSHSY, CDR2 SAAADI. As DNA, the CDR3 is TGCGCCAGCACCGCCAGGACAGGGGTTTCCTACGAGCAGTACTTC. This translates into CASTARTGVSYEQYF.

In this sample, this clone turned up a few times. The chain combines TRBV6-6 with TRBJ2-7, with D possibly matching TRBD2 (7 bases). Deletions cut 6 bases from V and 4 bases from J, with 13 bases between. This CDR3 comprises 13 residues. In germline, CDR1 is MNHNY, CDR2 SVGAGI (reference sequence). CDR3 sequence: CASSPGGVYEQYF. CDR3 DNA sequence: TGTGCCAGCAGCCCGGGGGGCGTATACGAGCAGTACTTC.